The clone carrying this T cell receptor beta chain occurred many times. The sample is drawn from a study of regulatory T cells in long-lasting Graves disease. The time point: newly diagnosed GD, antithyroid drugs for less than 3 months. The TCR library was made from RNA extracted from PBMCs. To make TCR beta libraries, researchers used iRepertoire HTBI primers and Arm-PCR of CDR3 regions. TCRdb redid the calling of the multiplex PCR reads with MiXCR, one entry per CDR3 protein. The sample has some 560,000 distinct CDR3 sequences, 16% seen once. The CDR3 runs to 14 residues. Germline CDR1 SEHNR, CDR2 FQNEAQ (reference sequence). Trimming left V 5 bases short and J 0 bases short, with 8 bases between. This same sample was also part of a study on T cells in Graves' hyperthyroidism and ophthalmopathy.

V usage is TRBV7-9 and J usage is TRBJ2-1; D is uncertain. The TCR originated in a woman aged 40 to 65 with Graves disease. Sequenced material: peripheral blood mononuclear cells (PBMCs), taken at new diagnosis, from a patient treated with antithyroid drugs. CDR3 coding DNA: TGTGCCAGCAGCCTCGAAGGCTCCTACAATGAGCAGTTCTTC. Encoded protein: CASSLEGSYNEQFF.